A selection of T cell receptor beta chains follows, all from one sample in a study of cytomegalovirus exposure and HLA in healthy donors. Sequencing was performed with immunoSEQ multiplex PCR; in TCRdb, only in-frame clones are kept and a portion is missing. The data show 180,000 or so clones, approximately 82% seen once. The specimen sequenced was PBMCs. These receptors were taken from a male donor in good health and CMV-seronegative. Both conserved end residues are part of each CDR3. Fields, in order: V gene, clone size, J gene, CDR3 protein. Some rows have no size entry. The others give once, few or many, or a class for an expanded clone.

v_call: TRBV6-6
clone_size: .
j_call: TRBJ2-7
cdr3_aa: CASKPDRETYEQYF

v_call: TRBV7-3
clone_size: .
j_call: TRBJ2-1
cdr3_aa: CASSRDGRRGDFF

v_call: TRBV27
clone_size: once
j_call: TRBJ2-4
cdr3_aa: CASSLSGEILGKNIQYF

v_call: TRBV2
clone_size: .
j_call: TRBJ2-1
cdr3_aa: CASIGGTGPNEQFF

v_call: TRBV9
clone_size: .
j_call: TRBJ2-7
cdr3_aa: CASSVGLAGTYEQYF

v_call: TRBV15
clone_size: .
j_call: TRBJ2-3
cdr3_aa: CATSRDAGLIADTQYF

v_call: TRBV2
clone_size: .
j_call: TRBJ1-2
cdr3_aa: CASSVRNYGYTF

v_call: TRBV27
clone_size: .
j_call: TRBJ2-7
cdr3_aa: CASRASGRDEQYF

v_call: TRBV18
clone_size: few
j_call: TRBJ1-4
cdr3_aa: CASSLMTDPAEKLFF

v_call: TRBV7-6
clone_size: .
j_call: TRBJ2-1
cdr3_aa: CASSPLRTVEQFF

v_call: TRBV5-1
clone_size: .
j_call: TRBJ2-5
cdr3_aa: CASSLAARGLETQYF

v_call: TRBV4-3
clone_size: once
j_call: TRBJ1-2
cdr3_aa: CASSQTEGAGATYGYTF

v_call: TRBV6-1
clone_size: few
j_call: TRBJ2-2
cdr3_aa: CASNIQGASTGELFF

v_call: TRBV27
clone_size: once
j_call: TRBJ2-3
cdr3_aa: CASSPSTDTQYF

v_call: TRBV25-1
clone_size: .
j_call: TRBJ2-7
cdr3_aa: CASSEFSSYEQYF

v_call: TRBV6-6
clone_size: .
j_call: TRBJ1-1
cdr3_aa: CASSYDQAMNTEAFF

v_call: TRBV11-2
clone_size: .
j_call: TRBJ2-3
cdr3_aa: CASSLGRGRDTQYF

v_call: TRBV10-3
clone_size: .
j_call: TRBJ1-3
cdr3_aa: CAISEGGSGNTIYF

v_call: TRBV30
clone_size: .
j_call: TRBJ2-7
cdr3_aa: CAWSAGTSVREQYF

v_call: TRBV28
clone_size: .
j_call: TRBJ1-5
cdr3_aa: CASTVGGKPQHF

v_call: TRBV12-5
clone_size: .
j_call: TRBJ1-6
cdr3_aa: CASGLPAGTGSPLHF

v_call: TRBV18
clone_size: .
j_call: TRBJ2-5
cdr3_aa: CASSPPRAETQYF

v_call: TRBV5-6
clone_size: once
j_call: TRBJ2-5
cdr3_aa: CASSWGAGRGKKETQYF

v_call: TRBV19
clone_size: .
j_call: TRBJ2-1
cdr3_aa: CASSGNSYNEQFF

v_call: TRBV5-6
clone_size: .
j_call: TRBJ2-2
cdr3_aa: CASSLKGEDTGELFF

v_call: TRBV21-1
clone_size: .
j_call: TRBJ1-2
cdr3_aa: CASSGTGYGYTF

v_call: TRBV19
clone_size: .
j_call: TRBJ2-1
cdr3_aa: CASSRLASSYNEQFF

v_call: TRBV7-9
clone_size: .
j_call: TRBJ1-3
cdr3_aa: CARQGSGNTIYF

v_call: TRBV5-1
clone_size: .
j_call: TRBJ2-5
cdr3_aa: CASSLVQQETQYF

v_call: TRBV5-6
clone_size: .
j_call: TRBJ1-1
cdr3_aa: CASSLAMDRYGGMNTEAFF

v_call: TRBV28
clone_size: .
j_call: TRBJ2-2
cdr3_aa: CASSFFGTGRTGELFF

v_call: TRBV5-1
clone_size: few
j_call: TRBJ2-3
cdr3_aa: CASSPGQGTDTQYF

v_call: TRBV15
clone_size: .
j_call: TRBJ1-5
cdr3_aa: CATSRDRGQPQHF

v_call: TRBV6-6
clone_size: once
j_call: TRBJ1-4
cdr3_aa: CASRQTQGGEKLFF

v_call: TRBV7-6
clone_size: once
j_call: TRBJ2-3
cdr3_aa: CASSSYADTQYF

v_call: TRBV27
clone_size: .
j_call: TRBJ2-1
cdr3_aa: CASSLSRLMEQFF

v_call: TRBV5-4
clone_size: .
j_call: TRBJ1-5
cdr3_aa: CASSLAGDAQPQHF

v_call: TRBV19
clone_size: .
j_call: TRBJ1-4
cdr3_aa: CASSWQGAANEKLFF

v_call: TRBV19
clone_size: few
j_call: TRBJ1-2
cdr3_aa: CASSPSTGPYGYTF

v_call: TRBV7-9
clone_size: .
j_call: TRBJ1-2
cdr3_aa: CASSLGGQNYGYTF

v_call: TRBV15
clone_size: .
j_call: TRBJ1-1
cdr3_aa: CATSRETGQRAFF

v_call: TRBV12-5
clone_size: few
j_call: TRBJ2-4
cdr3_aa: CASGLDAPTGIQYF

v_call: TRBV6-5
clone_size: .
j_call: TRBJ2-5
cdr3_aa: CASSSPGRSETQYF

v_call: TRBV6-5
clone_size: .
j_call: TRBJ1-2
cdr3_aa: CASSDSGTGVYGYTF

v_call: TRBV29-1
clone_size: .
j_call: TRBJ1-5
cdr3_aa: CSVGGISNQPQHF

v_call: TRBV28
clone_size: .
j_call: TRBJ2-7
cdr3_aa: CASSKTGVWGYEQYF

v_call: TRBV5-1
clone_size: .
j_call: TRBJ2-3
cdr3_aa: CASSLASSGARTSGTDTQYF

v_call: TRBV29-1
clone_size: .
j_call: TRBJ2-3
cdr3_aa: CSVRRIATDTQYF